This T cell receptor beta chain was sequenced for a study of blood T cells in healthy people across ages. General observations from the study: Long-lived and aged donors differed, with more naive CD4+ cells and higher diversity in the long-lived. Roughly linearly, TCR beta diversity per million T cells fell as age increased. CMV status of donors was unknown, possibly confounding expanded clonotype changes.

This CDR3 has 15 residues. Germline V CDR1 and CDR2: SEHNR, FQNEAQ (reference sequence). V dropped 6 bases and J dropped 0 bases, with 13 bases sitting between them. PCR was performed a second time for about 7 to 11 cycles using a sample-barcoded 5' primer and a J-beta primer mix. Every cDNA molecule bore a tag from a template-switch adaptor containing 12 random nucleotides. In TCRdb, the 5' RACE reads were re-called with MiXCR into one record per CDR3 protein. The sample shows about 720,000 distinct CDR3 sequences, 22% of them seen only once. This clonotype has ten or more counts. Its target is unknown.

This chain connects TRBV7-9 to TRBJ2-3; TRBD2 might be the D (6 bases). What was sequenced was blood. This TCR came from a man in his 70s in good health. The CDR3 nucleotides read TGTGCCAGCAGTTCTAGCGTAACCAGCACAGATACGCAGTATTTT. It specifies CASSSSVTSTDTQYF. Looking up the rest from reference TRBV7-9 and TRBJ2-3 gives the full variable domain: DTGVSQNPRHKITKRGQNVTFRCDPISEHNRLYWYRQTLGQGPEFLTYFQNEAQLEKSRLLSDRFSAERPKGSFSTLEIQRTEQGDSAMYLCASSSSVTSTDTQYFGPGTRLTVL.